The source of this T cell receptor (beta chain) is a study of response to subunit inactivated influenza vaccine. Regarding the study as a whole: After each seasonal influenza vaccination, few new T cells are recruited, the authors suggested.

Trimming took 2 bases from V and 4 from J; bases not matched to a gene: 7. CDR1 and CDR2 from the germline V gene are LGHNA and YNFKEQ. The CDR3 is 16 amino acids. From the RT-PCR reads, TCRdb called clonotypes with MiXCR, one entry per CDR3 protein. The repertoire includes almost 600,000 distinct CDR3 sequences, 14% of them detected once, and over 8.5% sits in the top ten. As regards this clonotype: Its antigen is not known.

This receptor was taken from a man aged 50 to 59 who received an inactivated influenza vaccine. The specimen comprised PBMCs from blood, sampled about 11 days after vaccination. The V gene is TRBV4-2, the J gene TRBJ2-3, with TRBD2 identical over 9 bases. The CDR3 spells CASSQQLAGGSDTQYF. The CDR3, as DNA: TGTGCCAGCAGCCAACAACTAGCGGGTGGGTCAGATACGCAGTATTTT.